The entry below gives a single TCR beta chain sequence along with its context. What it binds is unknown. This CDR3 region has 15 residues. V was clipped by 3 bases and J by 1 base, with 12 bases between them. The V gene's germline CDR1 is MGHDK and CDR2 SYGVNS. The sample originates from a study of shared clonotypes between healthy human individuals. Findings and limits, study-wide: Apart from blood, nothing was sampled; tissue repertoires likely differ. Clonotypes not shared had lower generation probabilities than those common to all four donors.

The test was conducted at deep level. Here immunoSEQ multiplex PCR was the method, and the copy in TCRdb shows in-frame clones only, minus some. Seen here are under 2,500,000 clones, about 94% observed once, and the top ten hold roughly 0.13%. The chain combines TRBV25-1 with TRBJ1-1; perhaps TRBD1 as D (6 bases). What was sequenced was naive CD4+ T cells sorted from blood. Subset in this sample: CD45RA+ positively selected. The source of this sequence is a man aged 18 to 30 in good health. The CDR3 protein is CASSDPGTPNTEAFF. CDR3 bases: TGTGCCAGCAGTGATCCCGGGACACCGAACACTGAAGCTTTCTTT.